Each of the 9 T cell receptor beta chains below was sequenced from the same sample in a study of shared clonotypes between healthy human individuals. This table comes from immunoSEQ multiplex PCR, and its TCRdb copy is limited to in-frame clones, with some not included. The table has about 1.1 million clones, about 72% seen once; the top ten hold 0.89%. The sequenced sample was memory CD4+ T cells from PBMCs. Indicated subset: CD45RA-negative fraction. The source of these receptors is a man younger than 35 in good health. Some clones in this sample may be carry-over from other donors' samples.

In regard to this clone: In the same sample, other DNA sequences code for this CDR3. The V and J genes are TRBV27 and TRBJ2-7; the D is unclear. Germline V gene sequence: CDR1 MNHEY, CDR2 SMNVEV (reference sequence). V was shortened by 2 bases and J by 0 bases, with 11 bases between the two germline ends. The CDR3 sequence is 15 residues long. Here the CDR3 DNA reads TGTGCCAGCAGTTTACGACCCCAGAGCTCCTACGAGCAGTACTTC. Its translation: CASSLRPQSSYEQYF.

V and J are TRBV11-2 and TRBJ2-7, with 8 bases fitting TRBD1. This CDR3 comprises 18 residues. The germline gives CDR1 SGHAT, CDR2 FQNNGV. The trim removed 1 base at V and 4 bases at J, leaving 15 bases unmatched. The CDR3 DNA reads TGTGCCAGCAGCTTAGGGACAGGGTCGATCGCCCCAACTTACGAGCAGTACTTC. It specifies CASSLGTGSIAPTYEQYF. Drawing the rest from reference TRBV11-2 and TRBJ2-7, the complete variable domain is EAGVAQSPRYKIIEKRQSVAFWCNPISGHATLYWYQQILGQGPKLLIQFQNNGVVDDSQLPKDRFSAERLKGVDSTLKIQPAKLEDSAVYLCASSLGTGSIAPTYEQYFGPGTRLTVT.

The gene calls are TRBV4-1 and TRBJ2-7; tentatively, D is TRBD1 (6 bases). V dropped 0 bases and J dropped 3 bases, with 18 bases sitting between them. Germline values: CDR1 MGHRA, CDR2 YSYEKL. CDR3 length: 17 residues. The CDR3 DNA sequence: TGCGCCAGCAGCCAAGAACTCAACACGGGACACAACTACGAGCAGTACTTC. Translation: CASSQELNTGHNYEQYF.

The rearrangement links TRBV6-1 to TRBJ2-1, with 11 bases identical to TRBD2. The CDR3 covers 15 residues. CDR1 MNHNS and CDR2 SASEGT come from the germline V gene. Trimming took 2 bases from V and 9 from J; bases not matched to a gene: 6. The CDR3 reads CASSERKGLAGEQFF. CDR3 DNA sequence: TGTGCCAGCAGTGAACGTAAAGGACTAGCGGGTGAGCAGTTCTTC.

The rearrangement links TRBV2 to TRBJ1-1; TRBD1 might be the D (6 bases). The CDR3 runs 12 residues. Germline CDR1 SNHLY, CDR2 FYNNEI. Trimming stripped 5 bases from V and 7 bases from J, with 11 bases between. As DNA, the CDR3 is TGTGCCAGCAGTCCACAGGGATTTGAAGCTTTCTTT. This sequence encodes CASSPQGFEAFF.

Concerning this clone itself: Other nucleotide sequences from this sample produce the same CDR3. The genes are TRBV27 and TRBJ1-5, with 9 bases that match TRBD1. The CDR3 totals 14 residues. J gave up 7 bases and V 4 bases, and 5 bases lay outside the gene matches. Germline V lookup: CDR1 MNHEY, CDR2 SMNVEV (reference sequence). CDR3 region: CASSSGTGNQPQHF. CDR3 nucleotides: TGTGCCAGCAGTTCCGGGACAGGGAACCAGCCCCAGCATTTT.

This chain uses TRBV18 with TRBJ1-1, with D possibly TRBD1 on 5 matching bases. The V gene's germline CDR1 is KGHSH and CDR2 LQKENI. With 8 bases removed from V and 0 bases from J, the gap between germline ends came to 10 bases. The CDR3 is 13 amino acids. CDR3 coding DNA: TGTGCCAGCCGAGGGGTTATGAACACTGAAGCTTTCTTT. Encoded protein: CASRGVMNTEAFF. Complete variable domain (other parts from reference TRBV18 and TRBJ1-1): NAGVMQNPRHLVRRRGQEARLRCSPMKGHSHVYWYRQLPEEGLKFMVYLQKENIIDESGMPKERFSAEFPKEGPSILRIQQVVRGDSAAYFCASRGVMNTEAFFGQGTRLTVV.

The V gene is TRBV28, the J gene TRBJ1-5, with a weak D call TRBD1 (5 bases). V gave up 11 bases and J gave up 6 bases, with 17 bases separating them. Germline V gene lookup returns CDR1 MDHEN and CDR2 SYDVKM. The CDR3 is 13 residues long. This CDR3 is CAGRGGSSQPQHF. CDR3 in DNA: TGTGCCGGCCGGGGGGGGTCGAGTCAGCCCCAGCATTTT.

This sequence joins TRBV28 and TRBJ2-5; 8 bases map to TRBD2. CDR1 and CDR2 from the germline V gene are MDHEN and SYDVKM. V lost 6 bases and J lost 3; bases outside the gene matches: 6. The CDR3 has 14 residues. CDR3 coding DNA: TGTGCCAGCAGGCCCCGAGCGGGAGAAGAGACCCAGTACTTC. The encoded protein is CASRPRAGEETQYF.